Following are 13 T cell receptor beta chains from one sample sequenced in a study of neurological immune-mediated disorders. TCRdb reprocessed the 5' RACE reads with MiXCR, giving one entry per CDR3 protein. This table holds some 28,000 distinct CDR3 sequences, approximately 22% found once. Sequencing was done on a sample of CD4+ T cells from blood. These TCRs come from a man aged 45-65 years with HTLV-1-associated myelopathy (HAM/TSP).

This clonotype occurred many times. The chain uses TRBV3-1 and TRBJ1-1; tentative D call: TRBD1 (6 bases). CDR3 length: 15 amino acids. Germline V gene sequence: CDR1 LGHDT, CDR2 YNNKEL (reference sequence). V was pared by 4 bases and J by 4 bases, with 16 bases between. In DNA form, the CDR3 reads TGTGCCAGCAGCCTATTAGCCGCAGGGGCCACTGAAGCTTTCTTT. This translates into CASSLLAAGATEAFF. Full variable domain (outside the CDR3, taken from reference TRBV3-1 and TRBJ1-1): DTAVSQTPKYLVTQMGNDKSIKCEQNLGHDTMYWYKQDSKKFLKIMFSYNNKELIINETVPNRFSPKSPDKAHLNLHINSLELGDSAVYFCASSLLAAGATEAFFGQGTRLTVV.

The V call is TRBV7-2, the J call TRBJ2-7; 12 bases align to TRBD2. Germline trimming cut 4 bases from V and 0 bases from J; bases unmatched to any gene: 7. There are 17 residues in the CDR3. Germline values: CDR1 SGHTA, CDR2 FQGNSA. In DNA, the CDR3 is TGTGCCAGCAGCTCCAAGACTAGCGGGGGAAGCTCCTACGAGCAGTACTTC. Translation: CASSSKTSGGSSYEQYF.

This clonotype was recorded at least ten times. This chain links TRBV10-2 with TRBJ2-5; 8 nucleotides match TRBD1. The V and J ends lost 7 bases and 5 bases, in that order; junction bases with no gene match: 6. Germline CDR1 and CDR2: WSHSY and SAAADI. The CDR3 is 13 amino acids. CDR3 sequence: CASTRGPGETQYF. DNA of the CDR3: TGCGCCAGCACCAGGGGGCCTGGGGAGACCCAGTACTTC.

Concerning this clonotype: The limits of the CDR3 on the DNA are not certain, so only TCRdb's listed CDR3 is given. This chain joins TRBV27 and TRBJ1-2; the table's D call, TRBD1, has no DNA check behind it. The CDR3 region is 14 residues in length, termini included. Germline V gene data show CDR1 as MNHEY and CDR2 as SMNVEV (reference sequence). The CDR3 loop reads CASSSSGALNGYTF.

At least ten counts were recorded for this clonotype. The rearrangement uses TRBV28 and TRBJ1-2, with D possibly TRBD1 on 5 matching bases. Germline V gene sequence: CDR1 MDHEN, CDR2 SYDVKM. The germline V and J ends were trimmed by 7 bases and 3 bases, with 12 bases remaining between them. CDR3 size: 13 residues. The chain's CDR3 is CASTPPGYYGYTF. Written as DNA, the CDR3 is TGTGCCAGCACGCCACCAGGGTACTATGGCTACACCTTC.

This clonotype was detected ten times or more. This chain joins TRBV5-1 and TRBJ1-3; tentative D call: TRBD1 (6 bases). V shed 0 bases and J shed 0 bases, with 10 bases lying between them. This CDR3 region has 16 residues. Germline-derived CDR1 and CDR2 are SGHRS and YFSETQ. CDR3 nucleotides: TGCGCCAGCAGCTTGGAAGGGACATACTCTGGAAACACCATATATTTT. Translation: CASSLEGTYSGNTIYF.

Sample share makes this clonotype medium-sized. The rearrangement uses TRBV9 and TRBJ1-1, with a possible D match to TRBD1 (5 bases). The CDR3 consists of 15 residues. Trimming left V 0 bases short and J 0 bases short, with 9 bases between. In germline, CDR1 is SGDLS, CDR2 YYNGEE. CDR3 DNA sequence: TGTGCCAGCAGCGTAGAAGGGGCCTTGAACACTGAAGCTTTCTTT. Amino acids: CASSVEGALNTEAFF.

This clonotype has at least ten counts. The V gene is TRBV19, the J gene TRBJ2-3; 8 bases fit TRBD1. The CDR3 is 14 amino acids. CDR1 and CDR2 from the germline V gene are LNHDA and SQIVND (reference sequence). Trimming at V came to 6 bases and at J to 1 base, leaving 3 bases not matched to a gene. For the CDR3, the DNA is TGTGCCAGTAGGATGACAGGGGGCACAGATACGCAGTATTTT. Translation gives CASRMTGGTDTQYF.

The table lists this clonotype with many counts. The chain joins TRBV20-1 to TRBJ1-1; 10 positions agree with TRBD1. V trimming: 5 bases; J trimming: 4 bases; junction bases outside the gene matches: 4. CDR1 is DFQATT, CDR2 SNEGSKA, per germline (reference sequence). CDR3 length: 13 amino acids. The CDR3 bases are TGCAGTGCTCCCCGGGACAGGGGCACTGAAGCTTTCTTT. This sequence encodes CSAPRDRGTEAFF.

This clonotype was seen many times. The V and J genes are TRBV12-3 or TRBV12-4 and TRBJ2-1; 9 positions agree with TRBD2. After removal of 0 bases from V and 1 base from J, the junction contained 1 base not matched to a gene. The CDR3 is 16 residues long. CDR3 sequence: CASSLAAGGSYNEQFF. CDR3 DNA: TGTGCCAGCAGTTTAGCTGCGGGAGGGTCCTACAATGAGCAGTTCTTC.

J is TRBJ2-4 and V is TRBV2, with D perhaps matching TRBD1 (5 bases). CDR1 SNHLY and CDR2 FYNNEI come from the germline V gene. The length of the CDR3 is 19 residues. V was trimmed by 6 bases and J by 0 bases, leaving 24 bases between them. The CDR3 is CASRKVGQGESLAKNIQYF. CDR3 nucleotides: TGTGCCAGCAGAAAAGTGGGGCAGGGCGAATCCTTAGCCAAAAACATTCAGTACTTC.

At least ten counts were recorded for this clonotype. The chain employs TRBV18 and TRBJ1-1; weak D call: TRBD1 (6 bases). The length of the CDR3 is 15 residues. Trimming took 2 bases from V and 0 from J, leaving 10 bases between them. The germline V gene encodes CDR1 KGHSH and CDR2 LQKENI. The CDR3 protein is CASSPSQGMNTEAFF. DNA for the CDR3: TGTGCCAGCTCACCATCCCAGGGGATGAACACTGAAGCTTTCTTT.

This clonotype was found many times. CDR3 sequence: CSAHPGTGTYEQYF. The CDR3 nucleotides are TGCAGTGCACACCCCGGGACAGGGACCTACGAGCAGTACTTC. This sequence joins TRBV20-1 and TRBJ2-7; 9 bases match TRBD1. This CDR3 has 14 residues. Germline V CDR1 and CDR2: DFQATT, SNEGSKA (reference sequence). With V trimmed by 6 bases and J by 2 bases, 8 bases remained unmatched.